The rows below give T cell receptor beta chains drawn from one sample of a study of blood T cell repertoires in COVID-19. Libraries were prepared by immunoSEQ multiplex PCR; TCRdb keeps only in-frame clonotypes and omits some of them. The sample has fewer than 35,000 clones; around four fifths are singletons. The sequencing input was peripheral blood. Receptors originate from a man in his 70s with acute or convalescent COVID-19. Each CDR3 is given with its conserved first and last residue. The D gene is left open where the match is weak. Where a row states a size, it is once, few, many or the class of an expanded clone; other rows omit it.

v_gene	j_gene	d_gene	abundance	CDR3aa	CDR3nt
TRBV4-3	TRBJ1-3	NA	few	CASSQQTAISGNTIYF	TGCGCCAGCAGCCAGCAGACAGCCATCTCTGGAAACACCATATATTTT
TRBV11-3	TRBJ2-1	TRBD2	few	CASSWGGEQFF	TGTGCCAGCAGCTGGGGGGGTGAGCAGTTCTTC
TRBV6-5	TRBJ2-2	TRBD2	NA	CALTSGGANTGELFF	TGTGCCTTGACTAGCGGGGGGGCGAACACCGGGGAGCTGTTTTTT
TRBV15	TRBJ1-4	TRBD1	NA	CATSSTGGLEKLFF	TGTGCCACCAGCAGCACAGGGGGTCTTGAAAAACTGTTTTTT
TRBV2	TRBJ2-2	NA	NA	CASKADFRLGELFF	TGTGCCAGCAAGGCCGACTTTCGGCTCGGGGAGCTGTTTTTT
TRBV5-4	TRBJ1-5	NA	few	CASSLGGDQPQHF	TGTGCCAGCAGCTTGGGGGGCGACCAGCCCCAGCATTTT
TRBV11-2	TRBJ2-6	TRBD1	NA	CASSLDSMRQGVSGANVLTF	TGTGCCAGCAGCTTAGATTCAATGAGACAGGGCGTATCCGGGGCCAACGTCCTGACTTTC
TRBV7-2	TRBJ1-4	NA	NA	CASSLGPGGAQEKLFF	TGTGCCAGCAGCTTAGGCCCCGGGGGGGCTCAGGAAAAACTGTTTTTT
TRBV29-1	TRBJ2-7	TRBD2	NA	CSVRSGISYEQYF	TGCAGCGTTCGTAGCGGGATCTCCTACGAGCAGTACTTC
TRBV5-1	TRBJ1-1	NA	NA	CASRVVVERTEAFF	TGCGCCAGCAGGGTAGTGGTTGAGCGAACTGAAGCTTTCTTT
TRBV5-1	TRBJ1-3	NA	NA	CASRTGPGNTIYF	TGCGCCAGCAGGACGGGCCCGGGGAACACCATATATTTT
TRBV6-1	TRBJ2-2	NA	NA	CASSEKGPSGDTGELFF	TGTGCCAGCAGTGAAAAGGGTCCTTCGGGGGACACCGGGGAGCTGTTTTTT
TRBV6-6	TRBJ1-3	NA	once	CATSRTGDSGNTIYF	TGTGCCACATCCAGGACCGGGGACTCTGGAAACACCATATATTTT
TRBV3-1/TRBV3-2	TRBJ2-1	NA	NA	CASSQDRGFSYNEQFF	TGTGCCAGCAGCCAAGACCGCGGGTTCTCCTACAATGAGCAGTTCTTC
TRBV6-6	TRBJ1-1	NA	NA	CASRQGPMNTEAFF	TGTGCCAGCAGGCAGGGTCCGATGAACACTGAAGCTTTCTTT
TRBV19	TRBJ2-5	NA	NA	CASSSQSQETQYF	TGTGCCAGTAGTTCACAATCACAAGAGACCCAGTACTTC
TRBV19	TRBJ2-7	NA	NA	CASSIAVREYYEQYF	TGTGCCAGTAGTATAGCGGTGAGAGAATACTACGAGCAGTACTTC
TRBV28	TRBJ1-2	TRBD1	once	CASREQGARGYTF	TGTGCCAGCAGAGAACAGGGGGCCCGGGGCTACACCTTC
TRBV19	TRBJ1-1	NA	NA	CASSIRREHTEAFF	TGTGCCAGTAGTATACGCAGGGAACACACTGAAGCTTTCTTT
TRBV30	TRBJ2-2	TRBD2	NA	CAWSVLTSGGSGELFF	TGTGCCTGGAGTGTACTAACTAGCGGGGGGTCCGGGGAGCTGTTTTTT
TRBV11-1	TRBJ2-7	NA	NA	CASSLGRGAANEQYF	TGTGCCAGCAGCTTAGGCCGGGGAGCTGCGAACGAGCAGTACTTC
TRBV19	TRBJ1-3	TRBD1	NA	CASSVNRGSGNTIYF	TGTGCCAGTAGTGTAAACAGGGGATCTGGAAACACCATATATTTT
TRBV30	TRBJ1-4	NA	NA	CAWSVVLPATNEKLFF	TGTGCCTGGAGTGTAGTACTCCCTGCAACTAATGAAAAACTGTTTTTT
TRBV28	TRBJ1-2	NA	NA	CATRWSYGYTF	TGTGCCACTAGATGGTCCTATGGCTACACCTTC
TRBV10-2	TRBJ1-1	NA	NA	CASWRNTEAFF	TGCGCCAGCTGGAGGAACACTGAAGCTTTCTTT
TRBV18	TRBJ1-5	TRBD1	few	CASSLGQDGGNQPQHF	TGTGCCAGCTCGCTTGGACAGGACGGGGGCAATCAGCCCCAGCATTTT
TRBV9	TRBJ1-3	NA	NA	CASSVGAGNSGNTIYF	TGTGCCAGCAGCGTAGGGGCGGGAAACTCTGGAAACACCATATATTTT
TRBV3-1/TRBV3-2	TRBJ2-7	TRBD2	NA	CASSQDRLAGYEQYF	TGTGCCAGCAGCCAAGACCGACTAGCGGGGTACGAGCAGTACTTC
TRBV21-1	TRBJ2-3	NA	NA	CASSKSNRDSTTDTQYF	TGTGCCAGCAGCAAATCGAACAGAGACAGTACCACAGATACGCAGTATTTT
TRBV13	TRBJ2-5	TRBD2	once	CASSRWTSGGRETQYF	TGTGCCAGCAGCCGCTGGACTAGCGGGGGCAGAGAGACCCAGTACTTC
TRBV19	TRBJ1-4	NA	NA	CASSIGGAGEKLFF	TGTGCCAGTAGTATCGGAGGGGCAGGTGAAAAACTGTTTTTT
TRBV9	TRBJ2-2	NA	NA	CASQGLANTGELFF	TGTGCCAGTCAGGGGCTAGCGAACACCGGGGAGCTGTTTTTT
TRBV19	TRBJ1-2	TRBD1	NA	CASSILGSGTGYGYTF	TGTGCCAGTAGTATCCTTGGTTCCGGGACAGGCTATGGCTACACCTTC
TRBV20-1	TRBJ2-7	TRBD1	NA	CSASGQGNDEQYF	TGCAGTGCTAGTGGACAGGGAAACGACGAGCAGTACTTC
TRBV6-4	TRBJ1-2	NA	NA	CASTYSLLGGYTF	TGTGCCAGCACGTACAGTTTGTTGGGCGGCTACACCTTC
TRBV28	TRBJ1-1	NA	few	CASTENTEAFF	TGTGCCAGCACAGAGAACACTGAAGCTTTCTTT